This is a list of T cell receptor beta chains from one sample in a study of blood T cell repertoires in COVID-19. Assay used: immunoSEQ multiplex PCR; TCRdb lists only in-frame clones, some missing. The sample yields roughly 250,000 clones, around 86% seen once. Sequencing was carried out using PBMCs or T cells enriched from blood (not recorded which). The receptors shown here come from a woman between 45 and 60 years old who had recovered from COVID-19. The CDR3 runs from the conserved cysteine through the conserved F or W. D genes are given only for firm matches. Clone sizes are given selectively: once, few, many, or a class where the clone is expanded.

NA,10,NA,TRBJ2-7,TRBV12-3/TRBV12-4,CASIRGEQYF,TGTGCCAGCATCAGAGGGGAGCAGTACTTC
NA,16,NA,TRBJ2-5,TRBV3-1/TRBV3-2,CASSQEVRGGGETQYF,TGTGCCAGCAGCCAAGAGGTCCGGGGAGGAGGAGAGACCCAGTACTTC
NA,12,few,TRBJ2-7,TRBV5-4,CASSINSYEQYF,TGTGCCAGCAGCATCAACTCCTACGAGCAGTACTTC
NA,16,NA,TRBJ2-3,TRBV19,CASSIQAGAITDTQYF,TGTGCCAGTAGTATTCAGGCAGGGGCAATCACAGATACGCAGTATTTT
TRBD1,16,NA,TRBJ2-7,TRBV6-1,CASSEDRTGEGCEQYF,TGTGCCAGCAGTGAAGACAGGACAGGGGAAGGCTGCGAGCAGTACTTC
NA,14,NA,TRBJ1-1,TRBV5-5,CASSLYTGNPEAFF,TGTGCCAGCAGCTTATATACAGGGAACCCTGAAGCTTTCTTT
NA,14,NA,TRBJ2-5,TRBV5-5,CASSSGPGEETQYF,TGTGCCAGCAGCTCCGGCCCTGGAGAAGAGACCCAGTACTTC
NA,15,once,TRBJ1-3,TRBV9,CASSDRDNSGNTIYF,TGTGCCAGCAGCGACAGGGATAACTCTGGAAACACCATATATTTT
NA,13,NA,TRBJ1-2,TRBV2,CASVSGFGVGYTF,TGTGCCAGCGTATCAGGGTTCGGTGTAGGCTACACCTTC
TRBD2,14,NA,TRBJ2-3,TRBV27,CASSPKTSGDTQYF,TGTGCCAGCAGTCCAAAGACTAGCGGGGATACGCAGTATTTT
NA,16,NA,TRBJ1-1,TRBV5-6,CASSLLTNVQVNEAFF,TGTGCCAGCAGCTTGCTTACCAATGTACAAGTTAATGAAGCTTTCTTT
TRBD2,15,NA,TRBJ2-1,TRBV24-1,CATSVNREGNNEQFF,TGTGCCACCAGTGTCAATCGGGAGGGTAACAATGAGCAGTTCTTC
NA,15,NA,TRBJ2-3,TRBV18,CASSSRQPHTDTQYF,TGTGCCAGCTCATCGAGACAGCCACACACAGATACGCAGTATTTT
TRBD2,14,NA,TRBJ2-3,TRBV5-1,CASRVAGITDTQYF,TGCGCCAGCAGGGTAGCGGGTATCACAGATACGCAGTATTTT
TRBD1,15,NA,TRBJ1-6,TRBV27,CASSWDSSYNSPLHF,TGTGCCAGCAGTTGGGACAGCTCCTATAATTCACCCCTCCACTTT
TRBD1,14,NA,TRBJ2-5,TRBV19,CASSLDRGHETQYF,TGTGCCAGTAGTTTGGACAGGGGGCACGAGACCCAGTACTTC
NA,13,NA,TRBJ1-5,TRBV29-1,CSVEQDSNQPQHF,TGCAGCGTTGAGCAGGATAGCAATCAGCCCCAGCATTTT
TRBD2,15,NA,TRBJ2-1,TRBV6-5,CASSYGPSGRYEQFF,TGTGCCAGCAGTTACGGGCCTAGCGGGAGATATGAGCAGTTCTTC
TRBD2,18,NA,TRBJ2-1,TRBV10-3,CAISSQGTASGQDNEQFF,TGTGCCATCAGTTCACAGGGAACCGCTAGCGGGCAGGACAATGAGCAGTTCTTC
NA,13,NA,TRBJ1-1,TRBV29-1,CSVGGRAHTEAFF,TGCAGCGTTGGAGGGAGGGCGCACACTGAAGCTTTCTTT
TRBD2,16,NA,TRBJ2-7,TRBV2,CASSEFWASGYYEQYF,TGTGCCAGCAGTGAATTCTGGGCTAGCGGGTATTACGAGCAGTACTTC
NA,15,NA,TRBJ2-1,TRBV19,CASSMMAGFYNEQFF,TGTGCCAGTAGTATGATGGCGGGATTCTACAATGAGCAGTTCTTC
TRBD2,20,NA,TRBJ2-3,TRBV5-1,CASSTLGLAGGPSFADTQYF,TGCGCCAGCAGCACCCTAGGACTAGCGGGAGGGCCCTCGTTCGCAGATACGCAGTATTTT
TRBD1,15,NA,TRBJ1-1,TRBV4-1,CASSTRGQGEIEAFF,TGCGCCAGCAGCACAAGGGGACAGGGGGAAATTGAAGCTTTCTTT
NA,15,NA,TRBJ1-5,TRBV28,CASSSSGEGNQPQHF,TGTGCCAGCAGTTCCAGCGGGGAGGGCAATCAGCCCCAGCATTTT
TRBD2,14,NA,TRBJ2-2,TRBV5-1,CASILAGGTGELFF,TGCGCCAGCATCCTAGCGGGAGGCACCGGGGAGCTGTTTTTT
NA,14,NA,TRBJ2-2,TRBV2,CASILRLVTGELFF,TGTGCCAGCATTTTGCGCTTGGTCACCGGGGAGCTGTTTTTT
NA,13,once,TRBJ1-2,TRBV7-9,CASSFGTDYGYTF,TGTGCCAGCAGCTTCGGTACAGACTATGGCTACACCTTC
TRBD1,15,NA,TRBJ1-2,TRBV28,CASSKTGLGAYGYTF,TGTGCCAGCAGTAAGACAGGGTTGGGGGCCTATGGCTACACCTTC
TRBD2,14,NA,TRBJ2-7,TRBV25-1,CASGLAGGFGEQYF,TGTGCCAGCGGTCTAGCGGGAGGCTTTGGTGAGCAGTACTTC
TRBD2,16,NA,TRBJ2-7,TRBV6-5,CASSYSPGGGAYEQYF,TGTGCCAGCAGTTACTCACCCGGGGGGGGTGCCTACGAGCAGTACTTC
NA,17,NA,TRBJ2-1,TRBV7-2,CASSLVAGSRAYNEQFF,TGTGCCAGCAGCTTAGTCGCCGGGAGTCGGGCTTACAATGAGCAGTTCTTC
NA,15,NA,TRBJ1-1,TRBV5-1,CASSLGGGENTEAFF,TGCGCCAGCAGCTTGGGGGGCGGCGAGAACACTGAAGCTTTCTTT
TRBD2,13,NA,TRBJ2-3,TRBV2,CARVLAGADTQYF,TGTGCCAGGGTTCTCGCGGGAGCGGATACGCAGTATTTT
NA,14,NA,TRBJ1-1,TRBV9,CASSALQTATEAFF,TGTGCCAGCAGCGCGCTGCAAACAGCCACTGAAGCTTTCTTT
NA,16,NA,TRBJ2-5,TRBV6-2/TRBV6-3,CASSYLVGRAQETQYF,TGTGCCAGCAGTTATTTAGTTGGGCGGGCTCAAGAGACCCAGTACTTC
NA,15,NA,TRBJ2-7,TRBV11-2,CASSLELVPTYEQYF,TGTGCCAGCAGCTTAGAACTGGTTCCGACCTACGAGCAGTACTTC
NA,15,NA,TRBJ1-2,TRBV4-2,CASSQVSGNDYGYTF,TGTGCCAGCAGCCAAGTCTCAGGGAATGACTATGGCTACACCTTC
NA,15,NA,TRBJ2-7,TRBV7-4,CASSLVAGGPFEQYF,TGTGCCAGCAGCTTAGTCGCAGGGGGGCCTTTTGAGCAGTACTTC
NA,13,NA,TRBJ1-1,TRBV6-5,CASSYSRGTEAFF,TGTGCCAGCAGTTACTCTAGGGGCACTGAAGCTTTCTTT
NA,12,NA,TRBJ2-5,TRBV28,CASSRRKETQYF,TGTGCCAGCAGCCGGAGAAAAGAGACCCAGTACTTC
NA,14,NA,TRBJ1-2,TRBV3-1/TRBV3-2,CASSQLDSPGGYTF,TGTGCCAGCAGCCAATTGGACAGTCCCGGCGGCTACACCTTC
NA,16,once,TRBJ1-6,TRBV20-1,CSASSAGQSYNSPLHF,TGCAGTGCTAGTTCGGCAGGGCAGAGTTATAATTCACCCCTCCACTTT
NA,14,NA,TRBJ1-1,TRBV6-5,CASSSPSGNTEAFF,TGTGCCAGCAGTTCCCCCTCGGGGAACACTGAAGCTTTCTTT
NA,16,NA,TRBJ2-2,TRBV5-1,CASSFPGYSMSGELFF,TGCGCCAGCAGCTTTCCAGGTTATAGTATGTCCGGGGAGCTGTTTTTT
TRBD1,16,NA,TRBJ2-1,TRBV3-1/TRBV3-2,CASSKTNRGSYNEQFF,TGTGCCAGCAGCAAGACCAACAGGGGTTCCTACAATGAGCAGTTCTTC
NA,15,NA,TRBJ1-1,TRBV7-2,CASSLSGDGYTEAFF,TGTGCCAGCAGCTTATCAGGCGACGGCTACACTGAAGCTTTCTTT
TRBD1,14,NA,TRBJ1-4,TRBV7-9,CASSTTGSEKKLFF,TGTGCCAGCAGCACGACAGGGTCGGAGAAAAAACTGTTTTTT
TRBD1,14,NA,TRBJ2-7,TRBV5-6,CASSLGTGNYEQYF,TGTGCCAGCAGCTTGGGGACAGGAAACTACGAGCAGTACTTC
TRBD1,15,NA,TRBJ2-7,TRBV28,CASTLPGTGAYEQYF,TGTGCCAGCACTCTCCCCGGGACAGGGGCCTACGAGCAGTACTTC
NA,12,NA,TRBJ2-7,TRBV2,CASSGEGYEQYF,TGTGCCAGCAGCGGAGAAGGCTACGAGCAGTACTTC
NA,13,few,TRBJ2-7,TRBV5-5,CASSYRVMGEQYF,TGTGCCAGCAGCTACAGGGTAATGGGTGAGCAGTACTTC